A single sample gave rise to the 31 T cell receptor beta chains below, sequenced in a study of response to subunit inactivated influenza vaccine. TCRdb used MiXCR to reprocess the RT-PCR reads, holding one entry per CDR3 protein. The repertoire includes 610,000 or so distinct CDR3 sequences, roughly 15% of them detected once, and around 10% sits in the top ten. Sequenced here: PBMCs from blood, sampled approximately 12 days after vaccination. Receptor source: a man aged 50 to 59 who received an inactivated influenza vaccine.

The genes are TRBV27 and TRBJ2-5; the D is unclear. CDR1 and CDR2 from the germline V gene are MNHEY and SMNVEV (reference sequence). The CDR3 is 13 residues long. V lost 1 base to trimming and J lost 2 bases, with 5 bases between them. The CDR3 loop is CASSLFGQETQYF. The DNA for the CDR3 is TGTGCCAGCAGTTTATTCGGGCAAGAGACCCAGTACTTC.

Concerning this clonotype itself: Sequence at one end of the junction differs from germline and may be a read error. The chain carries TRBV7-9 and TRBJ1-2; TRBD1 might be the D (6 bases). CDR1 SEHNR and CDR2 FQNEAQ come from the germline V gene (reference sequence). CDR3 length: 11 amino acids. CDR3 in amino acids: CASSNSRGFTF. CDR3 DNA sequence: TGTGCCAGCAGCAATAGCAGGGGCTTCACCTTC.

The chain carries TRBV7-2 and TRBJ1-4, with TRBD1 as a possible D gene (6 bases). The CDR3 totals 13 residues. V gave up 5 bases and J gave up 6 bases, with 10 bases separating them. The germline CDR1 and CDR2 sequences are SGHTA and FQGNSA. The DNA of the CDR3 is TGTGCCAGCAGCCGGGGGCCAGATGAAAAACTGTTTTTT. It yields the protein CASSRGPDEKLFF.

There are a few counts of this clonotype. CDR3 residues: CASSAVGSSYNEQFF. The CDR3 coding sequence is TGTGCCAGCAGCGCCGTCGGGAGCTCCTACAATGAGCAGTTCTTC. This chain connects TRBV9 to TRBJ2-1, with D possibly matching TRBD2 (6 bases). The V end was cut by 3 bases, the J end by 0 bases, with 10 bases between. Per germline, CDR1 SGDLS and CDR2 YYNGEE. The CDR3 consists of 15 residues. Supplemented by reference TRBV9 and TRBJ2-1, the full variable domain reads DSGVTQTPKHLITATGQRVTLRCSPRSGDLSVYWYQQSLDQGLQFLIQYYNGEERAKGNILERFSAQQFPDLHSELNLSSLELGDSALYFCASSAVGSSYNEQFFGPGTRLTVL.

This clonotype was observed a few times. The J gene is TRBJ1-2, the V gene TRBV2; 9 positions agree with TRBD1. Germline V gene lookup returns CDR1 SNHLY and CDR2 FYNNEI. The CDR3 totals 15 residues. J was trimmed by 2 bases and V by 1 base; bases with no gene match: 2. The CDR3 region is CASSEGQGENYGYTF. CDR3 DNA: TGTGCCAGCAGTGAAGGACAGGGGGAAAACTATGGCTACACCTTC.

V is TRBV7-2 and J is TRBJ2-7; TRBD2 might be the D (6 bases). The V gene's germline CDR1 is SGHTA and CDR2 FQGNSA. This CDR3 spans 12 amino acids. Between the trimmed V and J ends, which lost 5 bases and 6 bases, there was a span of 11 bases. In DNA, the CDR3 is TGTGCCAGCAGCCGGACTAACGTCGAGCAGTACTTC. This translates into CASSRTNVEQYF.

This clonotype has more than one count but fewer than ten. V gene TRBV7-9 combines with J gene TRBJ2-7; the D call may be TRBD1 or TRBD2 (5 bases each). This CDR3 has 14 amino acids. The V and J ends lost 5 bases and 1 base respectively, with 12 bases between them. Germline V CDR1 and CDR2: SEHNR, FQNEAQ (reference sequence). CDR3 coding DNA: TGTGCCAGCAGCGGACACCGGGATTCCTACGAGCAGTACTTC. Translated, it gives CASSGHRDSYEQYF.

The V gene is TRBV28, the J gene TRBJ2-5; TRBD1 matches at 9 bases. The length of the CDR3 is 13 residues. Germline V gene sequence: CDR1 MDHEN, CDR2 SYDVKM. Trimming cost V 5 bases and J 6 bases; bases outside gene matches: 4. The CDR3 coding sequence is TGTGCCAGCAGTGGACAGGGGCGCAAGACCCAGTACTTC. This encodes CASSGQGRKTQYF. Full variable domain (remainder filled in from reference TRBV28 and TRBJ2-5): DVKVTQSSRYLVKRTGEKVFLECVQDMDHENMFWYRQDPGLGLRLIYFSYDVKMKEKGDIPEGYSVSREKKERFSLILESASTNQTSMYLCASSGQGRKTQYFGPGTRLLVL.

CDR3 in amino acids: CASIKGESHYEQYF. Written as DNA, the CDR3 is TGTGCCAGCATCAAGGGGGAGTCCCACTACGAGCAGTACTTC. The genes are TRBV7-9 and TRBJ2-7; TRBD1 is a possible D gene (6 bases). Germline CDR1 SEHNR, CDR2 FQNEAQ (reference sequence). There are 14 residues in the CDR3. Trimming cost V 7 bases and J 3 bases, with 16 bases left between them.

CDR3: CASSLATGGSETQYF. In nucleotides, the CDR3 is TGTGCCAGCAGTTTAGCGACAGGGGGCTCAGAGACCCAGTACTTC. This chain joins TRBV12-3 or TRBV12-4 and TRBJ2-5, with 10 positions matching TRBD1. CDR3 length: 15 amino acids. The ends lost 0 bases at V and 4 bases at J; junction bases unmatched: 2.

This clonotype has just a few counts. The rearrangement joins TRBV11-2 to TRBJ1-5; no definite D call. The CDR3 is 14 residues long. CDR1 is SGHAT, CDR2 FQNNGV, per germline. V lost 3 bases and J 1 base, leaving 7 bases between the germline ends. CDR3 DNA: TGTGCCAGCAGCTTGTACGGAAGCAATCAGCCCCAGCATTTT. Its protein is CASSLYGSNQPQHF.

This chain links TRBV7-9 with TRBJ2-5, with D uncertain. Germline CDR1 SEHNR, CDR2 FQNEAQ (reference sequence). V lost 5 bases and J lost 3, with 13 bases in between. There are 14 residues in the CDR3. In DNA form, the CDR3 reads TGTGCCAGCAGCACTTGGACGCCCGAAGAGACCCAGTACTTC. The encoded protein is CASSTWTPEETQYF.

J is TRBJ2-1 and V is TRBV7-9; 8 nucleotides align to TRBD2. This CDR3 contains 15 residues. The germline V gene encodes CDR1 SEHNR and CDR2 FQNEAQ (reference sequence). V was clipped by 5 bases and J by 8 bases; unmatched bases: 11. The CDR3 here is CASSPRGGGWDEQFF. CDR3 DNA sequence: TGTGCCAGCAGCCCCCGGGGGGGGGGCTGGGATGAGCAGTTCTTC.

The chain has TRBV5-1 and TRBJ1-1; D uncertain. The germline CDR1 and CDR2 sequences are SGHRS and YFSETQ. Trimming left V 3 bases short and J 5 bases short, with 14 bases between. The CDR3 length is 14 residues. For the CDR3, the DNA is TGCGCCAGCAGCTCCGGGCTTGAGGGTACTGAAGCTTTCTTT. This codes for CASSSGLEGTEAFF.

This clonotype was seen a handful of times. The rearrangement links TRBV5-5 to TRBJ1-5; 7 bases fit TRBD1. The CDR3 extends over 16 amino acids. Losses at the gene ends were 2 bases for V and 5 bases for J; bases not matched to a gene: 10. In germline, CDR1 is SGHKS, CDR2 YYEKEE (reference sequence). The CDR3 bases are TGTGCCAGCAGCTTTACCTTCCAGGGGGTAGATCAGCCCCAGCATTTT. Translation: CASSFTFQGVDQPQHF.

This clonotype was seen at least ten times. This sequence joins TRBV7-9 and TRBJ2-3; TRBD2 is a possible D gene (5 bases). Germline-derived CDR1 and CDR2 are SEHNR and FQNEAQ (reference sequence). V was trimmed by 5 bases and J by 0 bases, leaving 12 bases between them. The CDR3 consists of 15 residues. Here the CDR3 DNA reads TGTGCCAGCAGCCCCCTCGGCGGGAGCACAGATACGCAGTATTTT. Amino acid sequence: CASSPLGGSTDTQYF.

This clonotype was recorded a few times. The J gene is TRBJ2-7, the V gene TRBV5-1, with 8 bases lining up with TRBD1. V lost 2 bases and J lost 1; bases outside the gene matches: 5. Germline V CDR1 and CDR2: SGHRS, YFSETQ. The CDR3 length is 15 residues. This chain's CDR3 is CASSLPGQESYEQYF. The CDR3 DNA sequence: TGCGCCAGCAGCTTACCGGGACAGGAGTCCTACGAGCAGTACTTC. Full variable domain (rest looked up from reference TRBV5-1 and TRBJ2-7): KAGVTQTPRYLIKTRGQQVTLSCSPISGHRSVSWYQQTPGQGLQFLFEYFSETQRNKGNFPGRFSGRQFSNSRSEMNVSTLELGDSALYLCASSLPGQESYEQYFGPGTRLTVT.

The count of this clonotype is one. The chain has TRBV27 and TRBJ2-1; TRBD2 agrees at 13 bases. Trimming removed 3 bases from V and 2 bases from J; junction bases left unmatched: 7. Germline-derived CDR1 and CDR2 are MNHEY and SMNVEV (reference sequence). The length of the CDR3 is 18 residues. As DNA, the CDR3 is TGTGCCAGCAGTTTTGTGGGACTAGCGGGGATTACCTACAATGAGCAGTTCTTC. As protein: CASSFVGLAGITYNEQFF.

For the CDR3, the DNA is TGTGCCAGCAGCCAAGATTACCGGGACTCCGCCTACGAGCAGTACTTC. Translated, it gives CASSQDYRDSAYEQYF. The chain has TRBV3-1 and TRBJ2-7; D is perhaps TRBD2 (6 bases). The germline V gene has CDR1 LGHDT and CDR2 YNNKEL (reference sequence). The CDR3 is made up of 16 amino acids. V gave up 0 bases and J gave up 2 bases, with 14 bases separating them.

This clonotype was seen at least ten times. The CDR3 region is CSARSSGNAYNEQFF. The CDR3 coding sequence is TGCAGTGCTAGATCTAGCGGGAATGCCTACAATGAGCAGTTCTTC. V usage is TRBV20-1 and J usage is TRBJ2-1; 9 nucleotides align to TRBD2. V lost 2 bases, J lost 2 bases, and 4 bases stayed unmatched. Germline CDR1 reads DFQATT; CDR2 reads SNEGSKA (reference sequence). The CDR3 runs 15 residues.

CDR3 bases: TGCAGCGTTGGCGTTGGGGGTCGCGGGACTGCGAACACCGGGGAGCTGTTTTTT. It is translated as CSVGVGGRGTANTGELFF. This chain connects TRBV29-1 to TRBJ2-2; weak D call: TRBD2 (6 bases). V was cut by 4 bases and J by 0 bases, with 21 bases left in between. This CDR3 has 18 amino acids. Per the germline V gene, CDR1 is SQVTM and CDR2 is ANQGSEA.

This clonotype was counted only a few times. The chain combines TRBV29-1 with TRBJ2-5; D unresolved. This CDR3 comprises 12 residues. The V and J ends lost 6 bases and 1 base respectively, with 9 bases between them. Looked up from germline, CDR1 is SQVTM and CDR2 is ANQGSEA. The CDR3 sequence: CSVGRAQETQYF. CDR3 nucleotides: TGCAGCGTAGGACGGGCCCAAGAGACCCAGTACTTC.

This chain connects TRBV5-1 to TRBJ2-5, with 7 bases that match TRBD2. The CDR3 covers 14 residues. Germline CDR1 and CDR2: SGHRS and YFSETQ. V was clipped by 5 bases and J by 4 bases; unmatched bases: 8. The CDR3 region has the DNA TGCGCCAGCAGTATATCGGGAGGTGCAGAGACCCAGTACTTC. Translation gives CASSISGGAETQYF.

This clonotype appeared many times. The V and J genes are TRBV5-5 and TRBJ1-5; 7 positions agree with TRBD1. From germline, CDR1 is SGHKS and CDR2 YYEKEE (reference sequence). The ends lost 5 bases at V and 0 bases at J; junction bases unmatched: 5. The CDR3 length is 15 residues. CDR3 DNA: TGTGCCAGCAGTCCGGGACAGACTAGCAATCAGCCCCAGCATTTT. It is translated as CASSPGQTSNQPQHF. Using reference TRBV5-5 and TRBJ1-5 for the parts outside the CDR3, the full variable domain is DAGVTQSPTHLIKTRGQQVTLRCSPISGHKSVSWYQQVLGQGPQFIFQYYEKEERGRGNFPDRFSARQFPNYSSELNVNALLLGDSALYLCASSPGQTSNQPQHFGDGTRLSIL.

This rearrangement joins TRBV20-1 to TRBJ2-7; D is uncertain. Trimming took off 0 bases at V and 1 base at J, with 10 bases between the two ends. CDR1 is DFQATT and CDR2 is SNEGSKA in the germline V gene (reference sequence). The CDR3 has 14 amino acids. Here the CDR3 reads CSARDLPRSYEQYF. The CDR3 DNA reads as TGCAGTGCTAGAGATCTTCCCCGATCCTACGAGCAGTACTTC.

In its sample, this clonotype was seen a few times. This sequence joins TRBV4-3 and TRBJ2-1, with TRBD2 matching 9 bases. V lost 4 bases, J lost 7 bases, and 8 bases stayed unmatched. Germline V gene lookup returns CDR1 LGHNA and CDR2 YSLEER. CDR3 length: 15 amino acids. For the CDR3, the DNA is TGCGCCAGCAGCCCGGGACTAGCTTATAATAATGAGCAGTTCTTC. Amino acid sequence: CASSPGLAYNNEQFF.

This clonotype was observed a handful of times. J is TRBJ1-5 and V is TRBV12-3 or TRBV12-4, with TRBD1 as a possible D gene (6 bases). The CDR3 loop spans 14 amino acids. V gave up 2 bases and J gave up 6 bases, with 11 bases separating them. This CDR3 is CASSLSRGLQPQHF. CDR3 DNA: TGTGCCAGCAGTTTATCCAGGGGACTTCAGCCCCAGCATTTT.

The chain recombines TRBV28 with TRBJ1-5; D gene ambiguous. V dropped 5 bases and J dropped 6 bases, with 17 bases sitting between them. In germline, CDR1 is MDHEN, CDR2 SYDVKM. The CDR3 is 15 residues long. The CDR3 DNA follows: TGTGCCAGCAGTCGCGAACCCCAGGAGTCTCAGCCCCAGCATTTT. This codes for CASSREPQESQPQHF.

A few counts support this clonotype. This sequence joins TRBV5-1 and TRBJ1-1; D unclear. This CDR3 comprises 13 residues. V lost 7 bases to trimming and J lost 0 bases, with 10 bases between them. Germline V gene sequence: CDR1 SGHRS, CDR2 YFSETQ. The CDR3 spells CASFGPMNTEAFF. The CDR3 DNA follows: TGCGCCAGCTTTGGGCCTATGAACACTGAAGCTTTCTTT.

This clonotype turned up a few times. This chain connects TRBV9 to TRBJ2-1; D may be TRBD1 or TRBD2 (6 bases each). The germline gives CDR1 SGDLS, CDR2 YYNGEE. V was trimmed by 0 bases and J by 4 bases, leaving 11 bases between them. This CDR3 is 15 amino acids long. The CDR3 nucleotides read TGTGCCAGCAGCGTAGTCGGAGGGGGTTACAATGAGCAGTTCTTC. Its protein is CASSVVGGGYNEQFF.

This clonotype was seen only a few times. Written as DNA, the CDR3 is TGCGCCAGCAGCTTCCCAGGGAACACCGGGGAGCTGTTTTTT. This encodes CASSFPGNTGELFF. V usage is TRBV5-1 and J usage is TRBJ2-2; D remains ambiguous. The CDR3 is 14 amino acids. V shed 2 bases and J shed 1 base, with 6 bases lying between them. Germline-derived CDR1 and CDR2 are SGHRS and YFSETQ.